This TCR beta chain was sequenced in a study of T cells expressing NK-cell markers. On the study more broadly: Seven sequenced donors out of eight were HCMV-seropositive, one seronegative.

CDR3 size: 15 residues. The authors made TCR beta cDNA libraries by 5'RACE template switching. This switching added a universal primer site and UMIs. Following a re-call of the 5' RACE reads, TCRdb has one entry per CDR3 protein and lacks DNA. This specimen shows some 450,000 distinct CDR3 sequences; the ten leading clones hold about 7.1%. Study results and limitations: One observes that, in a handful of donors, these clonotypes were also the leading ones within the CD3+CD56-NKG2C+ fraction. The study found dominant NKG2C+ clonotypes at about 1.0-7.0% of CD8+ T cells in about six donors.

About this clonotype itself: Its antigen is not identified.

The sequenced material came from blood T cells: a sorted CD56 or NKG2C T cell subset, CD4+ or CD8+ T cells, or bulk PBMC T cells (not recorded which). The chain combines TRBV12-3 or TRBV12-4 with TRBJ2-2; lacking DNA, the TRBD1 call made by TCRdb goes unchecked. The receptor comes from a woman aged 18 to 69 in good health. This CDR3 reads CASPRTGPNTGELFF.